Shown below are 13 T cell receptor beta chains from a single sample sequenced in a study of T cell responses to AZD1222 COVID-19 vaccine (dated by TCRdb to the early 2020s). Taken with the paper, the label for time point translates to: baseline before first vaccination. This specimen's treatment or condition label, per the study, means: meningococcal conjugate vaccine given as trial control. Library preparation employed the immunoSEQ multiplex PCR assay. In TCRdb, the immuneACCESS table is reduced to in-frame sequences with V and J assigned. These tables do not hold every clone; where another copy was compared, an unresolved V gene accounts for under half, and the others remain unexplained. The sample profile shows about 140,000 clones; approximately 93% of them were found once. Jointly, the top ten make up around 0.85% of the sample. Here the sequenced sample was peripheral blood, taken on day 0 of MenACWY control vaccination. The origin of the receptors is an adult in good health.

The chain has TRBV5-4 and TRBJ2-6, with a possible D match to TRBD1 (6 bases). The germline V gene encodes CDR1 SGHNT and CDR2 YYREEE (reference sequence). The length of the CDR3 is 17 residues. V was shortened by 1 base and J by 0 bases, with 11 bases between the two germline ends. The CDR3, as DNA: TGTGCCAGCAGCTTGTCCGGGACAAACTCTGGGGCCAACGTCCTGACTTTC. It is translated as CASSLSGTNSGANVLTF.

This sequence joins TRBV9 and TRBJ1-5; tentatively, D is TRBD1 (6 bases). V was shortened by 3 bases and J by 1 base, with 8 bases between the two germline ends. Germline lookup yields CDR1 SGDLS and CDR2 YYNGEE. The CDR3 loop spans 14 amino acids. The CDR3 DNA reads TGTGCCAGCAGCGAAGGGACAAGCAATCAGCCCCAGCATTTT. It yields the protein CASSEGTSNQPQHF.

This chain connects TRBV20-1 to TRBJ2-1; D gene unclear. The CDR3 totals 10 residues. Trimming took 7 bases from V and 10 from J, leaving 11 bases between them. Germline-derived CDR1 and CDR2 are DFQATT and SNEGSKA (reference sequence). The CDR3 nucleotides read TGCAGTGTCGAAGAATGGGAGCAGTTCTTC. This gives the protein CSVEEWEQFF.

This clone appeared a single time. The chain is built from TRBV24-1 and TRBJ2-3; 9 nucleotides agree with TRBD1. CDR1 KGHDR and CDR2 SFDVKD come from the germline V gene. This CDR3 is built from 19 residues. J was trimmed by 1 base and V by 6 bases; bases with no gene match: 16. The CDR3 here is CATSRTGEILSGGTDTQYF. The CDR3 DNA sequence: TGTGCCACCAGTAGGACAGGGGAAATTTTAAGTGGCGGCACAGATACGCAGTATTTT.

DNA of the CDR3: TGTGCCAGCAGCTTATGGACAGGGGCCCCGAACACTGAAGCTTTCTTT. It encodes CASSLWTGAPNTEAFF. The chain combines TRBV7-2 with TRBJ1-1, with 9 bases matching TRBD1. The CDR3 runs to 16 residues. Trimming removed 2 bases from V and 1 base from J; junction bases left unmatched: 5. Germline assignment: CDR1 SGHTA and CDR2 FQGNSA.

The rearrangement links TRBV28 to TRBJ1-3; 9 bases line up with TRBD1. CDR1 MDHEN and CDR2 SYDVKM come from the germline V gene. J lost 0 bases, V lost 7 bases, and 10 bases had no gene match. The CDR3 is made up of 17 amino acids. The CDR3 sequence is CASTNPRDRVSGNTIYF. CDR3 coding DNA: TGTGCCAGCACAAACCCCCGGGACAGGGTCTCTGGAAACACCATATATTTT.

The chain's CDR3 is CASSPVGVGELFF. CDR3 coding DNA: TGTGCCAGCAGTCCCGTAGGTGTCGGGGAGCTGTTTTTT. J is TRBJ2-2 and V is TRBV2; D remains unclear. CDR1 and CDR2 (germline): SNHLY, FYNNEI. This CDR3 is built from 13 residues. Trimming stripped 5 bases from V and 7 bases from J, with 11 bases between.

V usage is TRBV5-4 and J usage is TRBJ2-1; D is ambiguous. CDR1 and CDR2 from the germline V gene are SGHNT and YYREEE (reference sequence). Trimming pared 0 bases from V and 3 bases from J, leaving 7 bases between. The CDR3 loop spans 14 amino acids. CDR3: CASSLVGDYNEQFF. CDR3 DNA sequence: TGTGCCAGCAGCTTGGTTGGGGACTACAATGAGCAGTTCTTC.

This clone appeared a few times. J is TRBJ2-7 and V is TRBV7-8, with 10 bases identical to TRBD1. V lost 4 bases, J lost 4 bases, and 1 base stayed unmatched. The CDR3 runs 13 residues. CDR1 and CDR2 (germline): SGHVS, FQNEAQ. The chain's CDR3 is CASSWTGGYEQYF. CDR3 nucleotide sequence: TGTGCCAGCAGCTGGACAGGGGGATACGAGCAGTACTTC.

V and J are TRBV4-2 and TRBJ2-2; 7 bases are a match to TRBD2. The CDR3 is 18 amino acids. CDR1 LGHNA and CDR2 YNFKEQ come from the germline V gene. V shed 3 bases, J shed 0 bases, and the junction held 10 bases outside the gene matches. The CDR3 loop reads CASSHTPPAGANTGELFF. In nucleotides, the CDR3 is TGTGCCAGCAGCCACACCCCCCCCGCGGGGGCGAACACCGGGGAGCTGTTTTTT.

Here the CDR3 DNA reads TGTGCCAGCGAAAAACCGGGGGCCGGGGAGCTGTTTTTT. Its protein is CASEKPGAGELFF. This chain joins TRBV7-9 and TRBJ2-2, with D perhaps TRBD2 (6 bases). V lost 8 bases and J 6 bases, leaving 13 bases between the germline ends. Looked up from germline, CDR1 is SEHNR and CDR2 is FQNEAQ (reference sequence). The CDR3 length is 13 residues.

The chain carries TRBV28 and TRBJ2-3, with 12 bases identical to TRBD2. V lost 5 bases and J lost 3; bases outside the gene matches: 0. Germline CDR1 is MDHEN and CDR2 is SYDVKM. The CDR3 covers 14 residues. In DNA, the CDR3 is TGTGCCAGCAGTCTAGCGGGAGGGACAGATACGCAGTATTTT. Its translation: CASSLAGGTDTQYF.

This chain uses TRBV13 with TRBJ2-7, with no clear D. Between the trimmed V and J ends, which lost 4 bases and 3 bases, there was a span of 10 bases. In germline, CDR1 is PRHDT, CDR2 FYEKMQ (reference sequence). This CDR3 is 13 amino acids long. CDR3 DNA sequence: TGTGCCAGCAGCTCCCCGTCTCTCTACGAGCAGTACTTC. This translates into CASSSPSLYEQYF.